This T cell receptor (beta chain) was captured by sequencing in a study of cytomegalovirus exposure and HLA in healthy donors. Findings of the study overall: Later analysis suggested most CMV-associated TCR beta chains were HLA-restricted. Equally common other TCR beta chains were less clonally expanded than HLA-associated ones, a later analysis found. Some segments of the V type, notably TRBV6-2 and TRBV6-3, were excluded as indistinguishable.

For this clone: Its antigen is unidentified.

V was clipped by 6 bases and J by 10 bases; unmatched bases: 9. The CDR3 runs to 14 residues. From germline, CDR1 is SGHTA and CDR2 FQGNSA. The PCR was carried out with 60 Vbeta primers and 13 Jbeta primers. Repertoires were generated with immunoSEQ multiplex PCR, while TCRdb's copy carries only in-frame clones and drops some. This repertoire includes some 60,000 clones. Sequenced sample: PBMCs. The TCR was taken from a male donor in good health and CMV-seronegative. This chain connects TRBV7-2 to TRBJ2-1; 10 nucleotides line up with TRBD1. The CDR3 nucleotides read TGTGCCAGCAGAGATCGACAGGGGGCGAGAGAGCAGTTCTTC. Amino acids: CASRDRQGAREQFF.